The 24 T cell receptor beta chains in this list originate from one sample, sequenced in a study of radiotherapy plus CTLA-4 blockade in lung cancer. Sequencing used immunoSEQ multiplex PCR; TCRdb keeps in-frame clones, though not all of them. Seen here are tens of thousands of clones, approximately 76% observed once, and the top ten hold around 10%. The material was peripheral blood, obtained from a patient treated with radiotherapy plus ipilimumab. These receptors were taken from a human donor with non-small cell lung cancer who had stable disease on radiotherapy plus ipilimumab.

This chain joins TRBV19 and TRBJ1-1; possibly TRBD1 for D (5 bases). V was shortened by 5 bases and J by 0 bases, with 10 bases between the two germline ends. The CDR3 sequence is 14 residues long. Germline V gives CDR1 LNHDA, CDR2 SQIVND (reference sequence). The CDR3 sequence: CASSFGTVNTEAFF. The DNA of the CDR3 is TGTGCCAGTAGTTTCGGGACGGTGAACACTGAAGCTTTCTTT.

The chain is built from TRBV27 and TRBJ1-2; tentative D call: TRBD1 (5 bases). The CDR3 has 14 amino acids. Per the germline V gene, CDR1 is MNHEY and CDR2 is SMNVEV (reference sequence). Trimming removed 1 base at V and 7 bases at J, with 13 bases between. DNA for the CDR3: TGTGCCAGCAGTTTATTCGGAGGGGTAGTTGGCTACACCTTC. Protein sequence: CASSLFGGVVGYTF.

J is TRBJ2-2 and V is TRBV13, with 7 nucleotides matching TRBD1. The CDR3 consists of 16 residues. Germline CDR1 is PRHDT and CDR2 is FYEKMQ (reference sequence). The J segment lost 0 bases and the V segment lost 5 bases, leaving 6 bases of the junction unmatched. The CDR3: CASSARQGSNTGELFF. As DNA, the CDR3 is TGTGCCAGCAGCGCCCGACAGGGATCGAACACCGGGGAGCTGTTTTTT.

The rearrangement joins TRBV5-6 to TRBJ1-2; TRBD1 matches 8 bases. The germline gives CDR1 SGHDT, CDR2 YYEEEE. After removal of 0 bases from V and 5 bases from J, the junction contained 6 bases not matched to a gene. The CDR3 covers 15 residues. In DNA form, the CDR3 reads TGTGCCAGCAGCTTGGGTCAGGGGGCGCATTATGGCTACACCTTC. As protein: CASSLGQGAHYGYTF.

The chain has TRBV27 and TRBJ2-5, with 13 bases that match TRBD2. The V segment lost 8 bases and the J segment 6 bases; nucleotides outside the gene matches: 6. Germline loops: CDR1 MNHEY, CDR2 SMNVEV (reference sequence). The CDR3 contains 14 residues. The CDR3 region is CASAGLAGEKTQYF. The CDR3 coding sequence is TGTGCCAGCGCTGGACTAGCGGGGGAAAAGACCCAGTACTTC.

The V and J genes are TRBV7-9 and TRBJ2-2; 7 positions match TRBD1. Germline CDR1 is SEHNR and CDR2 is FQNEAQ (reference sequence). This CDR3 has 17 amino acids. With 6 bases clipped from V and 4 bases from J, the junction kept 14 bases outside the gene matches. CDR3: CASRPGSTGRFTGELFF. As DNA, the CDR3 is TGTGCCAGCAGGCCAGGTTCGACAGGGCGGTTCACCGGGGAGCTGTTTTTT. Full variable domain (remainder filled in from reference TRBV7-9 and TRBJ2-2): DTGVSQNPRHKITKRGQNVTFRCDPISEHNRLYWYRQTLGQGPEFLTYFQNEAQLEKSRLLSDRFSAERPKGSFSTLEIQRTEQGDSAMYLCASRPGSTGRFTGELFFGEGSRLTVL.

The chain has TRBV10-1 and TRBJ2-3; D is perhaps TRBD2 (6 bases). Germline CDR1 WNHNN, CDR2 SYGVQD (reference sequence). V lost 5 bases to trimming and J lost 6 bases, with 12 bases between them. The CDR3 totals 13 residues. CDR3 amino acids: CASSTGGSDTQYF. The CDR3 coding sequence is TGCGCCAGCAGTACAGGAGGGTCCGATACGCAGTATTTT.

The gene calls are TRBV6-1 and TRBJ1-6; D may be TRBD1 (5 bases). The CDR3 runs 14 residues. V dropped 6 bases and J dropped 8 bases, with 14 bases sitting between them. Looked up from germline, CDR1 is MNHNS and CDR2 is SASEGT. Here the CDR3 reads CASRSGAEHSPLHF. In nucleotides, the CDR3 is TGTGCCAGCAGATCCGGGGCGGAGCATTCACCCCTCCACTTT.

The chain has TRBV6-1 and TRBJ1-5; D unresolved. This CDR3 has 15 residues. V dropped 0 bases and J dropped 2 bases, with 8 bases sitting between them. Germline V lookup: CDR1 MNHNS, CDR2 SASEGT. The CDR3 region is CASSEAGPRNQPQHF. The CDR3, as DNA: TGTGCCAGCAGTGAAGCAGGTCCCCGCAATCAGCCCCAGCATTTT.

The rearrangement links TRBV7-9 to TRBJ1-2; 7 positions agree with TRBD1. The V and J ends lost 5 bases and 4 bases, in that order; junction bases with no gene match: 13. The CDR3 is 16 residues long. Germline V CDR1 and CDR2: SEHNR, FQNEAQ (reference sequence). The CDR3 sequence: CASSLSLDRFSYGYTF. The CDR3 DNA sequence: TGTGCCAGCAGCCTTTCCCTGGACAGGTTTAGCTATGGCTACACCTTC. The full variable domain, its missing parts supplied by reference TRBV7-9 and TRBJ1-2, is DTGVSQNPRHKITKRGQNVTFRCDPISEHNRLYWYRQTLGQGPEFLTYFQNEAQLEKSRLLSDRFSAERPKGSFSTLEIQRTEQGDSAMYLCASSLSLDRFSYGYTFGSGTRLTVV.

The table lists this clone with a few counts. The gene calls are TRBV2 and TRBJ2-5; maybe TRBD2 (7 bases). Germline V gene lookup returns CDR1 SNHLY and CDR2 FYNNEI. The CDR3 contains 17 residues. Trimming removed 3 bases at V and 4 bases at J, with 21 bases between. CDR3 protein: CASSDAGGRGLGETQYF. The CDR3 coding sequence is TGTGCCAGCAGTGACGCCGGGGGGCGGGGATTAGGAGAGACCCAGTACTTC.

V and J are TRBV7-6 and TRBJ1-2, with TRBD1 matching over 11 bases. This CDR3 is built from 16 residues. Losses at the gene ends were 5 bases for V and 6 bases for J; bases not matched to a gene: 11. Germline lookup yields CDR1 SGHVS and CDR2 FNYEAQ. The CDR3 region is CASSPRAGTGGHGYTF. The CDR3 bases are TGTGCCAGCAGCCCCCGAGCAGGGACAGGGGGACATGGCTACACCTTC. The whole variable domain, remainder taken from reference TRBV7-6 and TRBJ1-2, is GAGVSQSPRYKVTKRGQDVALRCDPISGHVSLYWYRQALGQGPEFLTYFNYEAQQDKSGLPNDRFSAERPEGSISTLTIQRTEQRDSAMYRCASSPRAGTGGHGYTFGSGTRLTVV.

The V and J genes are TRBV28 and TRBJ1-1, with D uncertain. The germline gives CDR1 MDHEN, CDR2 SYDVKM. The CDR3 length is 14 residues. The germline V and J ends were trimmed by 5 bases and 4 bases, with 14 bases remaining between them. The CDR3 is CASSLGVRITEAFF. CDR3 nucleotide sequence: TGTGCCAGCAGTCTGGGAGTCCGGATCACTGAAGCTTTCTTT.

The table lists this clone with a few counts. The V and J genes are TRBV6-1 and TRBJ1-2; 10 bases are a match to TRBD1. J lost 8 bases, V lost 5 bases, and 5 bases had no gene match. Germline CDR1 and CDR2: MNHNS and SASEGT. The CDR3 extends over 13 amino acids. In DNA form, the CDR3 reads TGTGCCAGCAGTTGGGACAGGGGAGACGGCTACACCTTC. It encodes CASSWDRGDGYTF.

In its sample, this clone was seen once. In DNA form, the CDR3 reads TGTGCCAGCACCGACTCGTCGCCCACAGATACGCAGTATTTT. It encodes CASTDSSPTDTQYF. V usage is TRBV2 and J usage is TRBJ2-3; D unclear. V dropped 7 bases and J dropped 2 bases, with 13 bases sitting between them. The CDR3 extends over 14 amino acids. CDR1 is SNHLY, CDR2 FYNNEI, per germline.

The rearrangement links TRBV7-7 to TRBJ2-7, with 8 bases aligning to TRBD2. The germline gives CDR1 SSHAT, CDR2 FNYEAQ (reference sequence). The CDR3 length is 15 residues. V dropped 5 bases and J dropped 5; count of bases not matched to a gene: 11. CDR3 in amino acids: CASSRGGRDTHEQYF. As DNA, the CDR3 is TGTGCCAGCAGCCGGGGGGGCAGGGACACCCACGAGCAGTACTTC. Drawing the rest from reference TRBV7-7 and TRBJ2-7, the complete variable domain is GAGVSQSPRYKVTKRGQDVTLRCDPISSHATLYWYQQALGQGPEFLTYFNYEAQPDKSGLPSDRFSAERPEGSISTLTIQRTEQRDSAMYRCASSRGGRDTHEQYFGPGTRLTVT.

CDR3 sequence: CASSYSGGRRDTQYF. CDR3 coding DNA: TGTGCCAGCAGTTACTCGGGGGGGAGACGAGATACGCAGTATTTT. This chain connects TRBV6-5 to TRBJ2-3; 7 bases map to TRBD2. The CDR3 sequence is 15 residues long. Germline CDR1 is MNHEY and CDR2 is SVGAGI. V was pared by 0 bases and J by 5 bases, with 5 bases of the junction left unmatched.

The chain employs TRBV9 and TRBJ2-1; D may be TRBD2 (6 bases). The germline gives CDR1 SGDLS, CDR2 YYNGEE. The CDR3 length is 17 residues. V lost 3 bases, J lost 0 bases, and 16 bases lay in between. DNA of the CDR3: TGTGCCAGCAGCGGAGGGGACTCTCCGAGCTCCTACAATGAGCAGTTCTTC. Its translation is CASSGGDSPSSYNEQFF.

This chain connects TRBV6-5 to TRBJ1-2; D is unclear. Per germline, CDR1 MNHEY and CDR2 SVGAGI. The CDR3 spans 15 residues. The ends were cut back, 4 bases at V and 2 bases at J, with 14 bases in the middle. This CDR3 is CASSSFSPKNYGYTF. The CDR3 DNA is TGTGCCAGCAGTTCCTTTTCACCGAAAAACTATGGCTACACCTTC.

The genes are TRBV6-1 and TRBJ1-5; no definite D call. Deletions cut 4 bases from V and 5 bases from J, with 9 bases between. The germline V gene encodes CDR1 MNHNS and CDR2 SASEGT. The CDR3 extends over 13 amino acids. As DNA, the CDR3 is TGTGCCAGCAGTGTAGGTGGGGATCAGCCCCAGCATTTT. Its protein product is CASSVGGDQPQHF.

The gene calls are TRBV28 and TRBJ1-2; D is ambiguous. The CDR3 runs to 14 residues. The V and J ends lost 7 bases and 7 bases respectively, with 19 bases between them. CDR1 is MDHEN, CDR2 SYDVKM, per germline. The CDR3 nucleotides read TGTGCCAGCACCGATGTCGGGCGGTTTGGTGGCTACACCTTC. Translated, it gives CASTDVGRFGGYTF.

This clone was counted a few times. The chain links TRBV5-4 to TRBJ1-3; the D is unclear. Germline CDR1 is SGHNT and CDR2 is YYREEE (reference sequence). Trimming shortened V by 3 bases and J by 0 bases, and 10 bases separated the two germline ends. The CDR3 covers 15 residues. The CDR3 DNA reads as TGTGCCAGCAGCTACTGGGATTTCTCTGGAAACACCATATATTTT. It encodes CASSYWDFSGNTIYF.

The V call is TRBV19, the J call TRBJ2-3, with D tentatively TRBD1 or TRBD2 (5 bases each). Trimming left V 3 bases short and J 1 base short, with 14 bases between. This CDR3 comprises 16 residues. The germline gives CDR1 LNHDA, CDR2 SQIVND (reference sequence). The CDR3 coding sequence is TGTGCCAGTAGTATGGACCTCCGAGGGGGCACAGATACGCAGTATTTT. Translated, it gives CASSMDLRGGTDTQYF.

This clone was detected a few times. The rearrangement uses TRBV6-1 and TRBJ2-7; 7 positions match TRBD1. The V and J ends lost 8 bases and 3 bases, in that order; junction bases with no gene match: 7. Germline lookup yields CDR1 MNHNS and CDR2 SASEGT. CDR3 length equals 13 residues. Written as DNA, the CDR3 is TGTGCCAGCTCGGGACAGTTCCACTACGAGCAGTACGTC. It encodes CASSGQFHYEQYV.